These 14 T cell receptor beta chains originate from one sample sequenced in a study of CD8+ T cells in alopecia areata. Treatment defined: oral pan-JAK inhibitor, 5-10 mg twice daily. It was cDNA, reverse transcribed from extracted RNA, that served as the sequencing template. Some clones are missing from TCRdb's copy, which holds only in-frame ones; the method was immunoSEQ multiplex PCR. The sample contains 150,000 to 200,000 clones, less than 70% of which appear only once. The material sequenced was CD4+ T cells sorted from blood, taken at week 4, from a patient treated with tofacitinib. The origin of the receptors is a human donor with alopecia areata.

The J gene is TRBJ1-2, the V gene TRBV5-6; D is perhaps TRBD1 (5 bases). This CDR3 spans 13 amino acids. Germline V gene data show CDR1 as SGHDT and CDR2 as YYEEEE. Trimming took 4 bases from V and 5 from J, leaving 12 bases between them. Written as DNA, the CDR3 is TGTGCCAGCAGCCCGGACACTCCGTATGGCTACACCTTC. Translating gives CASSPDTPYGYTF.

The chain joins TRBV30 to TRBJ1-6; 8 nucleotides match TRBD1. With 3 bases clipped from V and 7 bases from J, the junction kept 2 bases outside the gene matches. Germline V CDR1 and CDR2: GTSNPN, SVGIG (reference sequence). The CDR3 contains 13 residues. CDR3 in DNA: TGTGCCTGGAGAGCAGGGGGCAATTCACCCCTCCACTTT. Amino acids: CAWRAGGNSPLHF.

CDR3 sequence: CASKTGTGRETQYF. The CDR3 DNA reads TGTGCCAGCAAGACCGGGACAGGGCGGGAGACCCAGTACTTC. This rearrangement joins TRBV2 to TRBJ2-7; 9 nucleotides agree with TRBD1. TRBJ2-5 explains the end of the DNA better; the J call may be wrong. This CDR3 contains 14 residues. Per the germline V gene, CDR1 is SNHLY and CDR2 is FYNNEI.

The chain uses TRBV30 and TRBJ2-5; D unclear. This CDR3 has 15 residues. Germline V gives CDR1 GTSNPN, CDR2 SVGIG (reference sequence). Trimming took 0 bases from V and 1 from J, leaving 12 bases between them. CDR3 DNA: TGTGCCTGGAGTGTAGGGCAGTTAGCCCAAGAGACCCAGTACTTC. The encoded protein is CAWSVGQLAQETQYF.

The chain couples TRBV2 to TRBJ1-6; TRBD1 aligns across 8 bases. V was pared by 7 bases and J by 13 bases, with 9 bases of the junction left unmatched. CDR1 and CDR2 (germline): SNHLY, FYNNEI. CDR3 length equals 13 residues. CDR3 coding DNA: TGTGCCAGCAACGCAGGGGGCCCTCGGCCCCTCCACTTT. Translated, it gives CASNAGGPRPLHF.

The chain is built from TRBV12-5 and TRBJ1-1; perhaps TRBD1 as D (5 bases). The ends were cut back, 0 bases at V and 1 base at J, with 9 bases in the middle. CDR1 is LGHNT and CDR2 is FRNRAP in the germline V gene. The length of the CDR3 is 15 residues. CDR3: CASGLVLTANTEAFF. In DNA form, the CDR3 reads TGTGCTAGTGGTTTGGTTTTGACAGCGAACACTGAAGCTTTCTTT.

This clone has only one observation. The chain uses TRBV30 and TRBJ2-2; D call uncertain. Germline lookup yields CDR1 GTSNPN and CDR2 SVGIG (reference sequence). The CDR3 sequence is 11 residues long. The V and J ends lost 3 bases and 7 bases respectively, with 6 bases between them. The CDR3 spells CAWRSSGELFF. The CDR3, as DNA: TGTGCCTGGAGATCCAGCGGGGAGCTGTTTTTT. Full variable domain (missing parts from reference TRBV30 and TRBJ2-2): SQTIHQWPATLVQPVGSPLSLECTVEGTSNPNLYWYRQAAGRGLQLLFYSVGIGQISSEVPQNLSASRPQDRQFILSSKKLLLSDSGFYLCAWRSSGELFFGEGSRLTVL.

This chain connects TRBV29-1 to TRBJ2-5, with 11 nucleotides matching TRBD1. Trimming at V came to 7 bases and at J to 2 bases, leaving 6 bases not matched to a gene. The CDR3 consists of 14 residues. Germline CDR1 reads SQVTM; CDR2 reads ANQGSEA. CDR3 nucleotides: TGCAGCGCCAGGACAGGGGGCGGTCAAGAGACCCAGTACTTC. Translating gives CSARTGGGQETQYF.

This chain joins TRBV5-1 and TRBJ2-5, with 11 bases identical to TRBD1. The J segment lost 4 bases and the V segment lost 3 bases, leaving 5 bases of the junction unmatched. This CDR3 is 15 amino acids long. Per germline, CDR1 SGHRS and CDR2 YFSETQ. CDR3 nucleotides: TGCGCCAGCAGCTCGGACAGGGGGCGCCTAGAGACCCAGTACTTC. This sequence encodes CASSSDRGRLETQYF.

V and J are TRBV7-8 and TRBJ1-5; weak D call: TRBD1 (6 bases). V was shortened by 5 bases and J by 2 bases, with 19 bases between the two germline ends. The CDR3 is 17 amino acids. The germline gives CDR1 SGHVS, CDR2 FQNEAQ. CDR3: CASSLPRRGLGNQPQHF. The CDR3 bases are TGTGCCAGCAGCCTGCCACGTCGGGGGCTTGGCAATCAGCCCCAGCATTTT.

V gene TRBV6-5 combines with J gene TRBJ1-5, with D possibly being TRBD1 (5 bases). Per the germline V gene, CDR1 is MNHEY and CDR2 is SVGAGI. This CDR3 is built from 12 residues. V was shortened by 6 bases and J by 6 bases, with 9 bases between the two germline ends. The CDR3: CASRSQGQPQHF. CDR3 DNA: TGTGCCAGCAGATCCCAGGGTCAGCCCCAGCATTTT.

V gene TRBV29-1 combines with J gene TRBJ1-6, with a tentative D call TRBD1 (5 bases). The CDR3 length is 15 residues. V shed 7 bases and J shed 7 bases, with 20 bases lying between them. Germline lookup yields CDR1 SQVTM and CDR2 ANQGSEA. The DNA of the CDR3 is TGCAGCGCCCAATCTGGGGCCGGCTTAAATTCACCCCTCCACTTT. Protein: CSAQSGAGLNSPLHF. Combining the CDR3 with reference TRBV29-1 and TRBJ1-6 gives the whole variable domain SAVISQKPSRDICQRGTSLTIQCQVDSQVTMMFWYRQQPGQSLTLIATANQGSEATYESGFVIDKFPISRPNLTFSTLTVSNMSPEDSSIYLCSAQSGAGLNSPLHFGNGTRLTVT.

This clone was observed a few times. The chain employs TRBV7-8 and TRBJ2-2; TRBD2 matches at 12 bases. The CDR3 contains 17 residues. Trimming took 2 bases from V and 5 from J; bases not matched to a gene: 6. Germline values: CDR1 SGHVS, CDR2 FQNEAQ. The CDR3: CASSLRLAGVRTGELFF. DNA of the CDR3: TGTGCCAGCAGCTTAAGACTAGCGGGGGTTAGGACCGGGGAGCTGTTTTTT.

This clone was seen a handful of times. The chain links TRBV19 to TRBJ1-5; D might be TRBD1 (5 bases). The CDR3 consists of 15 residues. The ends were cut back, 3 bases at V and 6 bases at J, with 15 bases in the middle. Germline CDR1 is LNHDA and CDR2 is SQIVND (reference sequence). CDR3 region: CASSIGARGPQPQHF. The CDR3 nucleotides read TGTGCCAGTAGTATCGGTGCGCGGGGACCTCAGCCCCAGCATTTT.